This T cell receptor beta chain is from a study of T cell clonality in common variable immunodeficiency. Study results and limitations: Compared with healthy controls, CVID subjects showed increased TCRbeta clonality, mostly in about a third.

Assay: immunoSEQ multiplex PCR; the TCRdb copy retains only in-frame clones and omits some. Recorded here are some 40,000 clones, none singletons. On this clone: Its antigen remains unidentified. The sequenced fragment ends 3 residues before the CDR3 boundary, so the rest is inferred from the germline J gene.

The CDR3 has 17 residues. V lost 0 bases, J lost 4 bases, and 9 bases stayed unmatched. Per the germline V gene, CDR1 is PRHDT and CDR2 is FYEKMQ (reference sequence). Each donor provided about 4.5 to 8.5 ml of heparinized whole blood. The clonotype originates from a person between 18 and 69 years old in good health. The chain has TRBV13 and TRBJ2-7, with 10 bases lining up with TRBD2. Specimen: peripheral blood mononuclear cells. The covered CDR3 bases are TGTGCCAGCAGCTTAGGCGGAGCGGGAGGGCCGAGGTACGAG. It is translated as CASSLGGAGGPRYE. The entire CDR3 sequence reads CASSLGGAGGPRYEQYF.